The 9 T cell receptor beta chains in this list originate from one sample, sequenced in a study of CD8 T cells in ankylosing spondylitis. TCRdb re-analysed the 5' RACE reads in MiXCR, keeping a single row per CDR3 protein. Here the sample spans about 89,000 distinct CDR3 sequences, around 25% being singletons. The sequenced sample was blood, either unsorted or a sorted T cell fraction (not recorded which). These receptors came from a male donor with ankylosing spondylitis or in good health (not recorded which).

The table lists this clonotype with a few counts. This chain connects TRBV20-1 to TRBJ2-1; D remains unclear. CDR1 is DFQATT, CDR2 SNEGSKA, per germline (reference sequence). This CDR3 has 11 residues. The ends were cut back, 3 bases at V and 3 bases at J, with 3 bases in the middle. CDR3 amino acids: CSASVYNEQFF. As DNA, the CDR3 is TGCAGTGCTAGTGTCTACAATGAGCAGTTCTTC.

At least ten counts were recorded for this clonotype. The CDR3 DNA reads TGTGCCAGCAGCTTATTCGGACAGGGTCCGACGGGGACTGAAGCTTTCTTT. Encoded protein: CASSLFGQGPTGTEAFF. The chain has TRBV5-5 and TRBJ1-1; 8 nucleotides align to TRBD1. Looked up from germline, CDR1 is SGHKS and CDR2 is YYEKEE (reference sequence). The CDR3 loop spans 17 amino acids. With 2 bases clipped from V and 5 bases from J, the junction kept 14 bases outside the gene matches.

The V call is TRBV6-5, the J call TRBJ2-5; D unclear. The CDR3 is made up of 11 amino acids. The ends were cut back, 4 bases at V and 5 bases at J, with 5 bases in the middle. Germline assignment: CDR1 MNHEY and CDR2 SVGAGI. CDR3 sequence: CASSFWETQYF. The CDR3 region has the DNA TGTGCCAGCAGTTTCTGGGAGACCCAGTACTTC.

This clonotype was picked up a small number of times. The chain recombines TRBV5-1 with TRBJ2-3; 8 bases match TRBD2. The germline V gene has CDR1 SGHRS and CDR2 YFSETQ. CDR3 length: 14 residues. Losses at the gene ends were 4 bases for V and 6 bases for J; bases not matched to a gene: 7. The CDR3 is CASSTGLALDTQYF. For the CDR3, the DNA is TGCGCCAGCAGCACCGGACTAGCACTCGATACGCAGTATTTT.

A single count supports this clonotype. The rearrangement uses TRBV20-1 and TRBJ2-2; tentatively, D is TRBD1 (5 bases). Germline V gene data show CDR1 as DFQATT and CDR2 as SNEGSKA (reference sequence). V gave up 4 bases and J gave up 4 bases, with 7 bases separating them. This CDR3 has 12 amino acids. CDR3 region: CSAKTATGELFF. Here the CDR3 DNA reads TGCAGTGCTAAGACAGCCACCGGGGAGCTGTTTTTT.

This clonotype was seen a handful of times. The genes are TRBV15 and TRBJ1-5; D gene uncertain. Per germline, CDR1 LNHNV and CDR2 YYDKDF (reference sequence). V was shortened by 5 bases and J by 0 bases, with 8 bases between the two germline ends. This CDR3 is built from 14 residues. The CDR3 bases are TGTGCCACCAGCCCATTCTATAGCAATCAGCCCCAGCATTTT. This sequence encodes CATSPFYSNQPQHF.

This clonotype was recorded a few times. This rearrangement joins TRBV7-9 to TRBJ1-2, with D perhaps TRBD1 (6 bases). With 1 base removed from V and 0 bases from J, the gap between germline ends came to 15 bases. This CDR3 region has 17 residues. Germline V lookup: CDR1 SEHNR, CDR2 FQNEAQ (reference sequence). CDR3 sequence (DNA): TGTGCCAGCAGCTTAGAGGGAGGACAGCGAGCTAACTATGGCTACACCTTC. It specifies CASSLEGGQRANYGYTF.

As to this clonotype: A much larger clone differs by one base, so this may be a read error. The chain recombines TRBV7-9 with TRBJ2-2, with D uncertain. Trimming cost V 5 bases and J 0 bases, with 4 bases left between them. CDR3 size: 13 residues. In germline, CDR1 is SEHNR, CDR2 FQNEAQ (reference sequence). The DNA for the CDR3 is TGTGCCAGCAGCGCCGCGAACACCGGGGAGCTGTTTTTT. It encodes CASSAANTGELFF.

The chain combines TRBV20-1 with TRBJ2-5; tentatively, D is TRBD1 (5 bases). Looked up from germline, CDR1 is DFQATT and CDR2 is SNEGSKA (reference sequence). The CDR3 has 12 amino acids. The germline V and J ends were trimmed by 3 bases and 5 bases, with 10 bases remaining between them. The CDR3 region has the DNA TGCAGTGCTAGGGGGCTTCGTGAGACCCAGTACTTC. This gives the protein CSARGLRETQYF.